A single sample gave rise to the 10 T cell receptor beta chains below, sequenced in a study of cytomegalovirus exposure and HLA in healthy donors. The PCR had 60 Vbeta and 13 Jbeta primers. Data came from immunoSEQ multiplex PCR; TCRdb stores just in-frame clones and leaves some out. Of roughly 200,000 clones listed, 65% to 90% are singletons. Material: PBMCs. The receptor source for this set is a woman in her 30s in good health and CMV-seronegative.

This rearrangement joins TRBV6-1 to TRBJ2-7; 7 positions agree with TRBD2. The CDR3 extends over 13 amino acids. Losses at the gene ends were 8 bases for V and 6 bases for J; bases not matched to a gene: 10. Germline loops: CDR1 MNHNS, CDR2 SASEGT. The CDR3 reads CASDARRGSEQYF. In DNA form, the CDR3 reads TGTGCCAGCGACGCCAGGCGGGGGAGCGAGCAGTACTTC.

This chain joins TRBV5-1 and TRBJ1-1; D not certain. From germline, CDR1 is SGHRS and CDR2 YFSETQ. Trimming stripped 1 base from V and 2 bases from J, with 9 bases between. CDR3 length: 14 amino acids. CDR3 nucleotide sequence: TGCGCCAGCAGCTTGTTTGGAGAAAACACTGAAGCTTTCTTT. Residues: CASSLFGENTEAFF.

This clone was recorded once. The chain has TRBV11-2 and TRBJ2-7, with a tentative D call TRBD1 (6 bases). The CDR3 covers 16 residues. CDR1 is SGHAT and CDR2 is FQNNGV in the germline V gene. V was cut by 4 bases and J by 3 bases, with 19 bases left in between. CDR3: CASSSWWTARYYEQYF. For the CDR3, the DNA is TGTGCCAGCAGCTCTTGGTGGACAGCCCGATACTACGAGCAGTACTTC.

As for this clone: An end of the junction differs from the germline gene, which may be a read error. This chain connects TRBV6-1 to TRBJ2-7; no reliable D call. Germline CDR1 reads MNHNS; CDR2 reads SASEGT. The CDR3 contains 13 residues. The chain's CDR3 is CAISEAPSYEQYF. DNA for the CDR3: TGTGCCATCAGTGAGGCTCCTTCCTACGAGCAGTACTTC.

The chain uses TRBV19 and TRBJ2-2; the D is unclear. This CDR3 comprises 16 residues. The ends were cut back, 1 base at V and 0 bases at J, with 9 bases in the middle. Germline V gene sequence: CDR1 LNHDA, CDR2 SQIVND (reference sequence). In nucleotides, the CDR3 is TGTGCCAGTAGTATAGGCCGGTCTACGAACACCGGGGAGCTGTTTTTT. Its protein product is CASSIGRSTNTGELFF.

J is TRBJ2-5 and V is TRBV5-8; no reliable D call. Germline assignment: CDR1 SGHTS and CDR2 YDEGEE. Trimming removed 1 base at V and 2 bases at J, with 6 bases between. This CDR3 is built from 13 residues. CDR3 sequence reads: CASSLTSQETQYF. CDR3 nucleotide sequence: TGTGCCAGCAGCTTGACTTCACAAGAGACCCAGTACTTC.

The V gene is TRBV11-2, the J gene TRBJ1-6; no clear D. Germline CDR1 and CDR2: SGHAT and FQNNGV. The CDR3 covers 14 residues. Trimming pared 4 bases from V and 8 bases from J, leaving 12 bases between. DNA for the CDR3: TGTGCCAGCAGCTCCTGGGCCGGCCATTCACCCCTCCACTTT. Translating it yields CASSSWAGHSPLHF.

The chain carries TRBV28 and TRBJ2-2; D remains unclear. V was trimmed by 7 bases and J by 4 bases, leaving 13 bases between them. This CDR3 is built from 14 residues. Germline V gene sequence: CDR1 MDHEN, CDR2 SYDVKM. The CDR3 protein is CASKLAGPTGELFF. CDR3 sequence (DNA): TGTGCCAGCAAACTGGCTGGGCCCACCGGGGAGCTGTTTTTT.

The chain joins TRBV7-8 to TRBJ1-5, with TRBD1 matching 10 bases. With 3 bases clipped from V and 5 bases from J, the junction kept 1 base outside the gene matches. This CDR3 region has 14 residues. Germline V gene lookup returns CDR1 SGHVS and CDR2 FQNEAQ. The CDR3 sequence is CASSFGQGDQPQHF. In DNA, the CDR3 is TGTGCCAGCAGCTTTGGACAGGGGGATCAGCCCCAGCATTTT.

This chain links TRBV15 with TRBJ2-7, with a tentative D call TRBD1 (5 bases). The V gene's germline CDR1 is LNHNV and CDR2 YYDKDF (reference sequence). Trimming took off 1 base at V and 5 bases at J, with 15 bases between the two ends. The CDR3 runs 15 residues. The CDR3 region is CATSRGRAQGDEQYF. DNA for the CDR3: TGTGCCACCAGCAGAGGCCGGGCCCAGGGCGACGAGCAGTACTTC.